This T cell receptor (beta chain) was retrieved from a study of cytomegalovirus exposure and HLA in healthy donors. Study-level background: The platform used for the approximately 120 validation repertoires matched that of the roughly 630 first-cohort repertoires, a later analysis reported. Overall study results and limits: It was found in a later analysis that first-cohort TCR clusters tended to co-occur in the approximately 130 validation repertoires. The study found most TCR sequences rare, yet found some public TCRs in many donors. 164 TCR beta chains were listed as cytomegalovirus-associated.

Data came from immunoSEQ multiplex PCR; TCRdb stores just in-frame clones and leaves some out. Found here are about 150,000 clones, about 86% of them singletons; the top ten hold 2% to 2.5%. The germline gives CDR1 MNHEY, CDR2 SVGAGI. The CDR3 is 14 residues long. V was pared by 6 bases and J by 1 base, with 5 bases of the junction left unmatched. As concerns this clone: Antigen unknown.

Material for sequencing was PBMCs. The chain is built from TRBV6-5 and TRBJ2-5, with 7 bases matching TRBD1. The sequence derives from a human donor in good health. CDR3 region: CASSGPGGQETQYF. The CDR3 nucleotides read TGTGCCAGCAGCGGTCCAGGGGGCCAAGAGACCCAGTACTTC.